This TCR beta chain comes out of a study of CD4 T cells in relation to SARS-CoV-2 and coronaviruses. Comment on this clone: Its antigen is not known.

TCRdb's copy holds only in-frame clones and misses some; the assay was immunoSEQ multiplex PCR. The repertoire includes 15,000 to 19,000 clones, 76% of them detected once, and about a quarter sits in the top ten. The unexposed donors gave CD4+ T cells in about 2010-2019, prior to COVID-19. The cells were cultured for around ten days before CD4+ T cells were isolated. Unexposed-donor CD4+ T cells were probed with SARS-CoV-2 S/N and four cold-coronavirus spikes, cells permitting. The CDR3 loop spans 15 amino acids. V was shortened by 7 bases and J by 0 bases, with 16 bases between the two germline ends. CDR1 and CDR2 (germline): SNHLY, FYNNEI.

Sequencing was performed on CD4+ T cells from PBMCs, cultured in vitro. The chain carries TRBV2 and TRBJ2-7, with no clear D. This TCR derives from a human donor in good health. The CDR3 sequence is CASIMSRASSYEQYF. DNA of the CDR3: TGTGCCAGCATTATGTCGAGAGCGAGCTCCTACGAGCAGTACTTC.